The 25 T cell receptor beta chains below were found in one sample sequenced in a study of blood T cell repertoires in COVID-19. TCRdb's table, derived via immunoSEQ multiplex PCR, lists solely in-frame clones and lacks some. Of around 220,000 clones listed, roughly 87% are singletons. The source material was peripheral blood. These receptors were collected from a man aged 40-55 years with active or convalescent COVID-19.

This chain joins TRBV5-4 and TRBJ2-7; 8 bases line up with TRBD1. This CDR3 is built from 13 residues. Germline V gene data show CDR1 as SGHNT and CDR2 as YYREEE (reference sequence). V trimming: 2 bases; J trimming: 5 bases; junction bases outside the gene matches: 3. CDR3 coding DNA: TGTGCCAGCAGCTTCACAGGGGGTAACGAGCAGTACTTC. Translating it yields CASSFTGGNEQYF.

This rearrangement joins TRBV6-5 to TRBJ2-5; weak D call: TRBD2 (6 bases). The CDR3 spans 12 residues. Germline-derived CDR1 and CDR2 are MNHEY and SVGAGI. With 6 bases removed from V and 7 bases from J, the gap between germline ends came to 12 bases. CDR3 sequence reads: CASSDHGGTQYF. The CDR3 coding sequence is TGTGCCAGCAGCGATCACGGGGGGACCCAGTACTTC.

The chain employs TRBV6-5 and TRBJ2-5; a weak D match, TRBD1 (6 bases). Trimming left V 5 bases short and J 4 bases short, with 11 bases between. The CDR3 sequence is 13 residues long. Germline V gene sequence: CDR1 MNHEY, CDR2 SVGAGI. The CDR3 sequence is CASSIGQTETQYF. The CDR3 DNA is TGTGCCAGCAGTATCGGACAGACAGAGACCCAGTACTTC.

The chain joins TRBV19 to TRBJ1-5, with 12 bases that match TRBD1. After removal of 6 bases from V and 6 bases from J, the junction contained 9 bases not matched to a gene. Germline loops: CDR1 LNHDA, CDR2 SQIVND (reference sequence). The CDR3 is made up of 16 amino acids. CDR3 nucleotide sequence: TGTGCCAGTAGCAGGGGGGGACAGGGGGCAGGTCAGCCCCAGCATTTT. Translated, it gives CASSRGGQGAGQPQHF.

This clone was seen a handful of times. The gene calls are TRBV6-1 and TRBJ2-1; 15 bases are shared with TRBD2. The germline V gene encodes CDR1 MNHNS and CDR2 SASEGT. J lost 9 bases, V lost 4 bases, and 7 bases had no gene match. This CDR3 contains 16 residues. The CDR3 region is CASSGTSGRARGEQFF. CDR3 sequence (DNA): TGTGCCAGCAGTGGGACTAGCGGGAGGGCCCGGGGTGAGCAGTTCTTC.

In nucleotides, the CDR3 is TGTGCCAGCAGCAAATCCGGGACAGGGAACTACTATGGCTACACCTTC. This gives the protein CASSKSGTGNYYGYTF. This chain uses TRBV7-9 with TRBJ1-2; TRBD1 matches 9 bases. With V trimmed by 5 bases and J by 3 bases, 10 bases remained unmatched. CDR1 SEHNR and CDR2 FQNEAQ come from the germline V gene (reference sequence). There are 16 residues in the CDR3.

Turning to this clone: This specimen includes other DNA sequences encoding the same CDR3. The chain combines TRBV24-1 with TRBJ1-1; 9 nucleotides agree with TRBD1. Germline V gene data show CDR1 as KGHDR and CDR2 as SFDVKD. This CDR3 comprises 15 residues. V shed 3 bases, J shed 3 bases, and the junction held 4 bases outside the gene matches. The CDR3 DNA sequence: TGTGCCACCAGTGATCCTAGGACAGGGGACACTGAAGCTTTCTTT. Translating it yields CATSDPRTGDTEAFF.

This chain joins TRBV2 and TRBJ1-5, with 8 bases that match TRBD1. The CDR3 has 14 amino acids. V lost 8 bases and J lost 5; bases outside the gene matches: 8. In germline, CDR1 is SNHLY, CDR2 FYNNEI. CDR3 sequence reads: CASHLAGGYQPQHF. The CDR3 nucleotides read TGTGCCAGCCACCTGGCAGGGGGCTATCAGCCCCAGCATTTT.

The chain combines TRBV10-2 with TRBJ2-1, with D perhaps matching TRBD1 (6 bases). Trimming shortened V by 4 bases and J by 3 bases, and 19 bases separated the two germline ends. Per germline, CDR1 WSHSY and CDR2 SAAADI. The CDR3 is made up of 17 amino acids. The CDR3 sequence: CASSVALRQDNYNEQFF. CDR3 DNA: TGCGCCAGCAGTGTGGCCCTGAGACAGGACAACTACAATGAGCAGTTCTTC.

The CDR3 reads CSASPAETNTGELFF. Here the CDR3 DNA reads TGCAGTGCTAGTCCAGCGGAGACGAACACCGGGGAGCTGTTTTTT. This chain links TRBV20-1 with TRBJ2-2; possibly TRBD2 for D (5 bases). The CDR3 sequence is 15 residues long. Trimming stripped 3 bases from V and 0 bases from J, with 11 bases between. CDR1 is DFQATT and CDR2 is SNEGSKA in the germline V gene (reference sequence).

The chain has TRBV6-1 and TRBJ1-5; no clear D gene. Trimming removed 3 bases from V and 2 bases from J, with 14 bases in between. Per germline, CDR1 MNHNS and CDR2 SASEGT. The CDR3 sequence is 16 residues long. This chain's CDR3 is CASSDHYGRGNQPQHF. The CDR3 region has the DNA TGTGCCAGCAGTGACCACTACGGCCGCGGCAATCAGCCCCAGCATTTT.

As DNA, the CDR3 is TGTGCCAGCAGTGAAGTCTTCAACACCGGGGAGCTGTTTTTT. This encodes CASSEVFNTGELFF. The chain links TRBV25-1 to TRBJ2-2; no definite D call. The ends were cut back, 2 bases at V and 2 bases at J, with 6 bases in the middle. Germline assignment: CDR1 MGHDK and CDR2 SYGVNS. The CDR3 consists of 14 residues.

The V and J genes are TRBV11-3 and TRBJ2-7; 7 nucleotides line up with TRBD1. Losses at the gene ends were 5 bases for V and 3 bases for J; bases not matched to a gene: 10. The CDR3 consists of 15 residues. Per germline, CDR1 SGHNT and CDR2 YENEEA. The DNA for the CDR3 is TGTGCCAGCAGCCCGACCTCGACAGGGATCTACGAGCAGTACTTC. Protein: CASSPTSTGIYEQYF.

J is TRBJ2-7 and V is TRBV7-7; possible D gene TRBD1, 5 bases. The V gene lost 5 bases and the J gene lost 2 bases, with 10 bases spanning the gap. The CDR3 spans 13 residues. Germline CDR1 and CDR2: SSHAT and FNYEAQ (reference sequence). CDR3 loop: CASSLDTTYEQYF. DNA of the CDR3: TGTGCCAGCAGCCTGGACACTACCTACGAGCAGTACTTC. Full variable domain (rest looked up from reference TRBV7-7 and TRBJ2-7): GAGVSQSPRYKVTKRGQDVTLRCDPISSHATLYWYQQALGQGPEFLTYFNYEAQPDKSGLPSDRFSAERPEGSISTLTIQRTEQRDSAMYRCASSLDTTYEQYFGPGTRLTVT.

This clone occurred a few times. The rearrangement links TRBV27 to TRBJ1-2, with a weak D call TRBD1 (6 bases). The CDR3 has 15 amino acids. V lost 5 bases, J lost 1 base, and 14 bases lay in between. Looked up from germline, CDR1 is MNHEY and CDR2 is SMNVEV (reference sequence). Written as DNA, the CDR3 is TGTGCCAGCAGTCGAACAGGGATCGGTAACTATGGCTACACCTTC. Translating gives CASSRTGIGNYGYTF.

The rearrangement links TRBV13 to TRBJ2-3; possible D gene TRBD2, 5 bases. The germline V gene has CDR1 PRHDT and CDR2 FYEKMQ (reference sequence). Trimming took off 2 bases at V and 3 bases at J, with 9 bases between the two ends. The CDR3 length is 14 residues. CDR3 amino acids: CASSLQLATDTQYF. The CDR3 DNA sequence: TGTGCCAGCAGCTTACAGCTAGCAACAGATACGCAGTATTTT.

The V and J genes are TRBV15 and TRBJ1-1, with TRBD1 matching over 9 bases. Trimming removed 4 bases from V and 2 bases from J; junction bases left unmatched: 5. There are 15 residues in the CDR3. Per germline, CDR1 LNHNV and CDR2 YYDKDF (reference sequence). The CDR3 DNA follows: TGTGCCACCAGCAACCTGGGACAGGGTAACACTGAAGCTTTCTTT. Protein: CATSNLGQGNTEAFF. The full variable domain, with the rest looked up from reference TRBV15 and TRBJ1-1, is DAMVIQNPRYQVTQFGKPVTLSCSQTLNHNVMYWYQQKSSQAPKLLFHYYDKDFNNEADTPDNFQSRRPNTSFCFLDIRSPGLGDTAMYLCATSNLGQGNTEAFFGQGTRLTVV.

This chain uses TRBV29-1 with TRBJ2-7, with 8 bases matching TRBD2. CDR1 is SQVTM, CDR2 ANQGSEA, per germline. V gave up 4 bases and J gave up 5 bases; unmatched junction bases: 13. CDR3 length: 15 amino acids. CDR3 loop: CSVAPRTGGSNEQYF. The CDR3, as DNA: TGCAGCGTTGCTCCCAGAACGGGAGGGTCCAACGAGCAGTACTTC.

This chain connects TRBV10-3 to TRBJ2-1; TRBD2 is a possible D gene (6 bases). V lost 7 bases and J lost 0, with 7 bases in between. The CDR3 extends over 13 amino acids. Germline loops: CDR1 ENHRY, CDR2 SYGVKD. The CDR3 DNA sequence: TGTGCCATCAAAGCGGGCTCCTACAATGAGCAGTTCTTC. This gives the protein CAIKAGSYNEQFF.

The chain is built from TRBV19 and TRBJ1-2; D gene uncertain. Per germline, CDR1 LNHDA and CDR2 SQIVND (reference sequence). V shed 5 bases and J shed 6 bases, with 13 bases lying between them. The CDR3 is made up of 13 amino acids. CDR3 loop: CASSPGFFDGYTF. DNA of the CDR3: TGTGCCAGTAGTCCAGGCTTTTTTGATGGCTACACCTTC.

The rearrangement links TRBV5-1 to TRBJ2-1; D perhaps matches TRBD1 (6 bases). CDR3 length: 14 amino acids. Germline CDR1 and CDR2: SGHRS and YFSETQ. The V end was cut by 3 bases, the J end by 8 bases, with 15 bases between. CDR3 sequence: CASSWRQESHEQFF. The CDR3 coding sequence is TGCGCCAGCAGCTGGAGACAGGAAAGTCATGAGCAGTTCTTC.

CDR3: CSVVQGIRYNEQFF. CDR3 bases: TGCAGCGTCGTACAGGGGATTCGCTACAATGAGCAGTTCTTC. This chain links TRBV29-1 with TRBJ2-1; 7 bases line up with TRBD1. CDR1 is SQVTM, CDR2 ANQGSEA, per germline. With V trimmed by 6 bases and J by 3 bases, 8 bases remained unmatched. The CDR3 runs 14 residues.

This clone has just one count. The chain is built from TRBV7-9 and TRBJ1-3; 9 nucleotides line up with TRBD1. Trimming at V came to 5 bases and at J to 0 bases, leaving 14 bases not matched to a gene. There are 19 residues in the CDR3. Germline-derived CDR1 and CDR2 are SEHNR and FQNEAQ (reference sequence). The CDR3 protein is CASSLGTGSVLSSGNTIYF. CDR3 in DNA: TGTGCCAGCAGCCTGGGGACAGGGTCAGTCCTCAGCTCTGGAAACACCATATATTTT.

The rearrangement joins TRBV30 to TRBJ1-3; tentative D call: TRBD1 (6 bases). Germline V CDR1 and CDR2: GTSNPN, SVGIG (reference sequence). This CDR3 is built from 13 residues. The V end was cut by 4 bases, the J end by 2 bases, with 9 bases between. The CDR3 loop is CAWNAGAGNTIYF. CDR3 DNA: TGTGCCTGGAACGCAGGGGCTGGAAACACCATATATTTT.

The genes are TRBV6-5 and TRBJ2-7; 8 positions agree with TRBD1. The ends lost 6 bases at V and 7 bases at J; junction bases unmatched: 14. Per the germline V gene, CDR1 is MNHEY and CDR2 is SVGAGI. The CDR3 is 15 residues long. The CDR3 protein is CASSPGQGTPREQYF. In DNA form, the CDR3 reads TGTGCCAGCAGCCCAGGACAGGGTACCCCCCGGGAGCAGTACTTC.